The T cell receptor beta chain described here comes from a study of blood T cell repertoires in COVID-19. TCRdb's table, derived via immunoSEQ multiplex PCR, lists solely in-frame clones and lacks some. In the table there are 50,000 or so clones, around nine tenths of which are singletons. This CDR3 comprises 13 residues. Trimming took off 3 bases at V and 4 bases at J, with 7 bases between the two ends. The TCR originated in a human donor in a cohort sampled during active COVID-19. The chain carries TRBV12-3 or TRBV12-4 and TRBJ1-5, with D unclear. The sequencing sample was made of peripheral blood. The CDR3, as DNA: TGTGCCAGCAGTTTTCAGGAAAATCAGCCCCAGCATTTT. It is translated as CASSFQENQPQHF.